This TCR beta chain was identified in a study of CD8 T cells in Susac syndrome. There are 15 residues in the CDR3. The trim removed 4 bases at V and 5 bases at J, leaving 2 bases unmatched. The germline V gene has CDR1 SGHTA and CDR2 FQGNSA. When the RNA was reverse transcribed, random hexamers were used with an input of about 0.5 to 1 ug. TCRdb passed the immunoSEQ multiplex PCR reads through MiXCR, listing each CDR3 protein once. There are 55,000 to 85,000 distinct CDR3 sequences in the sample; over 95% occur only once, and 0.09% to 0.13% lies in the top ten. The specimen was CD4+ T cells from PBMCs. The chain joins TRBV7-2 to TRBJ1-6; 10 nucleotides align to TRBD1. This clonotype originated in a human donor with multiple sclerosis. The CDR3 DNA sequence: TGTGCCAGCAGCTCGGACAGGGGGAATAATTCACCCCTCCACTTT. Translating gives CASSSDRGNNSPLHF.